This T cell receptor beta chain was recorded in a study of cytomegalovirus exposure and HLA in healthy donors. Study-wide results and caveats: Cytomegalovirus status was reportedly diagnosed by the classifier with high specificity and sensitivity. In a later analysis, at a false discovery rate of 0.05, under 20,000 TCR beta sequences matched HLA alleles.

Regarding this clone: Its matching antigen is unknown.

The PCR was carried out with 60 Vbeta primers and 13 Jbeta primers. Sequenced by immunoSEQ multiplex PCR; TCRdb stores in-frame clones only, minus some. Of some 160,000 clones listed, 77% are singletons. Sequences were obtained from PBMCs. This sequence was found in a woman between 25 and 40 years old in good health and CMV-seronegative.

Here the CDR3 DNA reads TGTGCCAGCAGTAAAGGGACTAGCGGAATACAAGAGACCCAGTACTTC. Its translation: CASSKGTSGIQETQYF. The rearrangement joins TRBV6-6 to TRBJ2-5, with 11 bases fitting TRBD2. CDR1 MNHNY and CDR2 SVGAGI come from the germline V gene (reference sequence). This CDR3 has 16 residues. Trimming removed 5 bases from V and 2 bases from J; junction bases left unmatched: 7.